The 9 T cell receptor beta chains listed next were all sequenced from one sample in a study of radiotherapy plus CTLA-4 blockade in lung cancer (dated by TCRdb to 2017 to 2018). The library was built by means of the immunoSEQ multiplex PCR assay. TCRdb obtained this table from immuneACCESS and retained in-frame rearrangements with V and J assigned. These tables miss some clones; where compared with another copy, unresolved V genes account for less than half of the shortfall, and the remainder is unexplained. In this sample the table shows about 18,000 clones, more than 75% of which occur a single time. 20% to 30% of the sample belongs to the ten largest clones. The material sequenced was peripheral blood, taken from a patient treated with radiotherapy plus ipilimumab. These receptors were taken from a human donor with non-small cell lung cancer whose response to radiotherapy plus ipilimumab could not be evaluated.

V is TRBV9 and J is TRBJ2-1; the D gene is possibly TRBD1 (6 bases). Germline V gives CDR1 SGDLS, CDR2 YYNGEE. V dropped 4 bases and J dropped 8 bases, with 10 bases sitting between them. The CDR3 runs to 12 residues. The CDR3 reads CASSLRTDEQFF. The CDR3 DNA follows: TGTGCCAGCAGCCTAAGGACAGATGAGCAGTTCTTC.

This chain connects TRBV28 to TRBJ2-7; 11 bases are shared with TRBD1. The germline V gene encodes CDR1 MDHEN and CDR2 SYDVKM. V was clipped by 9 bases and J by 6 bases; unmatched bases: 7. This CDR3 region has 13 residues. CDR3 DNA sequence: TGTGCCAGTTGGGGACAGGGGGATCTCGAGCAGTACTTC. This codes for CASWGQGDLEQYF.

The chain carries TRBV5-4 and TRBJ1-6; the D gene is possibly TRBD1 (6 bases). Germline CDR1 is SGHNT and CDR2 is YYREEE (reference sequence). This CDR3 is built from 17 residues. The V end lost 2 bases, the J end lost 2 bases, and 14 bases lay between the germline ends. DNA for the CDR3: TGTGCCAGCAGCTTAGGGCGGGGGGCCACCTATAATTCACCCCTCCACTTT. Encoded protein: CASSLGRGATYNSPLHF.

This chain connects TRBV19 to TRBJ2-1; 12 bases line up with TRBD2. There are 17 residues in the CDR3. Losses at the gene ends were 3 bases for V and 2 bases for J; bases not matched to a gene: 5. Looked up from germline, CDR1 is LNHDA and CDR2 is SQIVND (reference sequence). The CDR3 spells CASSITSGRRTYNEQFF. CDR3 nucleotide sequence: TGTGCCAGTAGTATTACTAGCGGGAGGAGAACCTACAATGAGCAGTTCTTC.

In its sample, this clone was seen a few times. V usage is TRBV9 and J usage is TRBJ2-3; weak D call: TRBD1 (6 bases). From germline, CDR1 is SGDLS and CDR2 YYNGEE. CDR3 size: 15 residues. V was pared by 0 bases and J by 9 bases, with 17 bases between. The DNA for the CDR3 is TGTGCCAGCAGCGTAGGCGGCTACAGGGCCGGGACGCAGTATTTT. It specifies CASSVGGYRAGTQYF. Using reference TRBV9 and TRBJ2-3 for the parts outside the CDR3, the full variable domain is DSGVTQTPKHLITATGQRVTLRCSPRSGDLSVYWYQQSLDQGLQFLIQYYNGEERAKGNILERFSAQQFPDLHSELNLSSLELGDSALYFCASSVGGYRAGTQYFGPGTRLTVL.

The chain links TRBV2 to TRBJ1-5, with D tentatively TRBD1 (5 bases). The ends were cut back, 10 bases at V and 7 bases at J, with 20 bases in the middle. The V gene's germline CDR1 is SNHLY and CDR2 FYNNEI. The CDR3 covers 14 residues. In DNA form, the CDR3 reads TGTGCCACCACCCAAGAAGGAGGGACCCAGCCCCAGCATTTT. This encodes CATTQEGGTQPQHF.

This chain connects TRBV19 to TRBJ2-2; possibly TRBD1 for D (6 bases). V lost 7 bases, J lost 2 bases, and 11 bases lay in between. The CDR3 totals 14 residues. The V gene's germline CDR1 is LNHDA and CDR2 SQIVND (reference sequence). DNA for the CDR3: TGTGCCAGTAAGACAGGAGTCAACACCGGGGAGCTGTTTTTT. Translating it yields CASKTGVNTGELFF.

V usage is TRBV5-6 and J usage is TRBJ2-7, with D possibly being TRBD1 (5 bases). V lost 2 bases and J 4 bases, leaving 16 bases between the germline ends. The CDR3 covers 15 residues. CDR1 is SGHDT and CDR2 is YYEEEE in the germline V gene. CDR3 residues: CASSLGARVGYEQYF. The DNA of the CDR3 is TGTGCCAGCAGCTTAGGGGCCCGGGTAGGTTACGAGCAGTACTTC.

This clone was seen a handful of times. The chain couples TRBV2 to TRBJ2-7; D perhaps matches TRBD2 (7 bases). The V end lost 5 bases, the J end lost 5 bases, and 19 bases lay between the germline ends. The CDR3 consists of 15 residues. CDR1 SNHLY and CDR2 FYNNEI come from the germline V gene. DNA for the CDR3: TGTGCCAGCAGTCCCGAACTCGGGGGGCTGAACGAGCAGTACTTC. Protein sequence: CASSPELGGLNEQYF.